One sample yielded the 10 T cell receptor beta chains listed below, sequenced in a study of control samples from healthy donors and cancer patients. Sequenced by immunoSEQ multiplex PCR; TCRdb stores in-frame clones only, minus some. The table has more than 70,000 clones, 85% to 90% seen once. The sample consisted of PBMCs. These receptors were collected from a man aged 60 to 75 with lung cancer.

The V gene is TRBV27, the J gene TRBJ1-5; weak D call: TRBD1 (5 bases). With 4 bases removed from V and 11 bases from J, the gap between germline ends came to 15 bases. Germline V CDR1 and CDR2: MNHEY, SMNVEV (reference sequence). The CDR3 loop spans 13 amino acids. Here the CDR3 reads CASSSKGHRSQHF. DNA of the CDR3: TGTGCCAGCAGTTCCAAGGGGCACCGCTCCCAGCATTTT.

The J gene is TRBJ2-3, the V gene TRBV3-1 (or the pseudogene TRBV3-2); the D is unclear. The length of the CDR3 is 17 residues. Looked up from germline, CDR1 is LGHDT and CDR2 is YNNKEL (reference sequence). V lost 2 bases and J 2 bases, leaving 17 bases between the germline ends. The CDR3 region is CASSQPVDSSSTDTQYF. CDR3 DNA: TGTGCCAGCAGCCAACCCGTCGATTCTTCGTCCACAGATACGCAGTATTTT.

This chain connects TRBV30 to TRBJ1-1; a weak D match, TRBD1 (5 bases). CDR1 GTSNPN and CDR2 SVGIG come from the germline V gene (reference sequence). The V end was cut by 4 bases, the J end by 1 base, with 7 bases between. The CDR3 consists of 12 residues. This CDR3 reads CAWKGTNTEAFF. CDR3 bases: TGTGCCTGGAAAGGGACGAACACTGAAGCTTTCTTT.

The CDR3, as DNA: TGTGCCAGCAGTCGCCCCCCCGACGGGGCAAACACTGAAGCTTTCTTT. It codes for CASSRPPDGANTEAFF. V is TRBV9 and J is TRBJ1-1, with D tentatively TRBD1 (5 bases). Germline V gives CDR1 SGDLS, CDR2 YYNGEE. CDR3 length: 16 amino acids. V was clipped by 5 bases and J by 2 bases, with 19 bases between them.

This chain connects TRBV4-1 to TRBJ1-5; no firm D call. This CDR3 is 17 amino acids long. Germline V gives CDR1 MGHRA, CDR2 YSYEKL. Trimming left V 4 bases short and J 7 bases short, with 23 bases between. In DNA form, the CDR3 reads TGCGCCAGCAGCCCCGATGCGGGCTTCGGGGATCTACAGCCCCAGCATTTT. This translates into CASSPDAGFGDLQPQHF.

The rearrangement links TRBV6-4 to TRBJ2-1; D perhaps matches TRBD1 (6 bases). V was pared by 6 bases and J by 5 bases, with 11 bases between. The CDR3 totals 13 residues. CDR1 is MRHNA and CDR2 is SNTAGT in the germline V gene. The CDR3 loop is CASSEDSNNEQFF. As DNA, the CDR3 is TGTGCCAGCAGCGAGGACAGCAACAATGAGCAGTTCTTC.

V gene TRBV9 combines with J gene TRBJ1-6; D is unresolved. Germline V gene lookup returns CDR1 SGDLS and CDR2 YYNGEE. The V end lost 4 bases, the J end lost 7 bases, and 9 bases lay between the germline ends. There are 13 residues in the CDR3. The CDR3 bases are TGTGCCAGCAGCATGGACCGGAATTCACCCCTCCACTTT. It translates to CASSMDRNSPLHF.

The CDR3 reads CASSDGTDSPYGYTF. Here the CDR3 DNA reads TGCGCCAGCAGTGACGGCACGGACAGCCCATATGGCTACACCTTC. V gene TRBV10-2 combines with J gene TRBJ1-2, with D possibly TRBD1 on 6 matching bases. Trimming cost V 3 bases and J 5 bases, with 16 bases left between them. This CDR3 is built from 15 residues. Germline V lookup: CDR1 WSHSY, CDR2 SAAADI.

V gene TRBV6-4 combines with J gene TRBJ1-6; TRBD1 agrees at 9 bases. After removal of 5 bases from V and 6 bases from J, the junction contained 11 bases not matched to a gene. Germline values: CDR1 MRHNA, CDR2 SNTAGT. The CDR3 spans 17 residues. CDR3 region: CASSRASGTGSNSPLHF. DNA of the CDR3: TGTGCCAGCAGTCGCGCCTCCGGGACAGGGAGTAATTCACCCCTCCACTTT.

The chain is built from TRBV11-3 and TRBJ2-2, with D possibly being TRBD2 (6 bases). Germline lookup yields CDR1 SGHNT and CDR2 YENEEA. This CDR3 is 15 amino acids long. V lost 3 bases, J lost 0 bases, and 8 bases lay in between. The CDR3 reads CASSLGLPNTGELFF. CDR3 bases: TGTGCCAGCAGCTTGGGACTTCCGAACACCGGGGAGCTGTTTTTT.